These T cell receptor beta chains were read from a single sample in a study of blood T cell repertoires in COVID-19. The repertoire was sequenced with immunoSEQ multiplex PCR; TCRdb's copy has only in-frame clones and lacks some. This sample yields about 160,000 clones, of which approximately 86% are seen a single time; 3.9% belongs to the top ten. Material: peripheral blood. All receptors come from a woman in her sixties who had recovered from COVID-19. The conserved cysteine and the conserved F or W are not part of the CDR3 here. The listing skips clone size in some rows; elsewhere it reads once, few, many or a size class.

j_call v_call clone_size cdr3_aa
TRBJ1-3 TRBV5-1 NA ASSRTGDSGNTIY
TRBJ1-1 TRBV30 NA AWAGGITEAF
TRBJ2-2 TRBV5-1 few ASSPSRGQGGPGELF
TRBJ2-3 TRBV28 NA ASSSRDPAGRGDTQY
TRBJ2-2 TRBV24-1 NA ATSGTSGFGELF
TRBJ1-3 TRBV7-8 NA ASSPRSGQGLSGNTIY
TRBJ2-7 TRBV3-1/TRBV3-2 few ASSFGGVQLGYEQY
TRBJ2-2 TRBV15 NA ATSKTGDSTGELF
TRBJ1-1 TRBV4-3 NA ASSQDRRLGTGGSEAF
TRBJ2-3 TRBV5-1 once ASSSTHNTDTQY
TRBJ1-5 TRBV28 NA ASSPPSTEINQPQH
TRBJ2-5 TRBV2 NA AREGLRETQY
TRBJ2-7 TRBV6-2/TRBV6-3 NA ASSYQWTGSGVEQY
TRBJ2-7 TRBV6-6 NA ASSYRTGGRAYEQY
TRBJ2-1 TRBV7-2 NA ASSLAGSSYNEQF
TRBJ2-2 TRBV11-1 NA ASTTGQGDPGELF
TRBJ2-6 TRBV4-2 NA ASSQDPRGAAGANVLT
TRBJ2-7 TRBV5-1 NA ASSLLASSGTIYEQY
TRBJ2-3 TRBV10-3 NA AINIAGNTDTQY
TRBJ1-2 TRBV24-1 NA ATSTGYGYT
TRBJ1-1 TRBV11-1 once ASTGDMNTEAF
TRBJ1-5 TRBV3-1/TRBV3-2 NA ASSQDRVQPQH
TRBJ1-6 TRBV5-6 NA ASSPWGSPLH
TRBJ2-1 TRBV5-1 NA ASAQSGGPYNEQF